What follows are 2 T cell receptor beta chains derived from one specimen sequenced in a study of T-cell reconstitution after alpha-beta-depleted transplantation in children. Molecular barcoding with unique molecular identifiers was used for the TCRbeta library. TCRdb reanalysed the PCR reads using MiXCR and keeps one entry per CDR3 protein. The sample lists some 3,900 distinct CDR3 sequences, around 10% occurring once. The starting material was PBMCs, mostly from graft donor cells, obtained 180 days after TCRalphabeta/CD19-depleted stem cell transplant. These receptors originate from a male patient between 2 and 10 years old who had a stem cell transplant for acute lymphoblastic leukemia, so the T cells may come from the graft donor.

The gene calls are TRBV19 and TRBJ2-6, with 10 bases lining up with TRBD1. V lost 3 bases to trimming and J lost 2 bases; unmatched junction nucleotides: 13. Germline lookup yields CDR1 LNHDA and CDR2 SQIVND (reference sequence). The CDR3 runs to 20 residues. In nucleotides, the CDR3 is TGTGCCAGTAGTATGGTACTCTTGGGGACAGGGGAACCTGGGGCCAACGTCCTGACTTTC. Protein: CASSMVLLGTGEPGANVLTF.

This clonotype was seen just once. This chain links TRBV30 with TRBJ2-3; the D is unclear. Germline V gene data show CDR1 as GTSNPN and CDR2 as SVGIG (reference sequence). CDR3 size: 13 residues. Trimming pared 0 bases from V and 6 bases from J, leaving 10 bases between. The CDR3 DNA is TGTGCCTGGAGTGTCTTTGAGGTGGATACGCAGTATTTT. The encoded protein is CAWSVFEVDTQYF. The variable domain in full, completed from reference TRBV30 and TRBJ2-3, reads SQTIHQWPATLVQPVGSPLSLECTVEGTSNPNLYWYRQAAGRGLQLLFYSVGIGQISSEVPQNLSASRPQDRQFILSSKKLLLSDSGFYLCAWSVFEVDTQYFGPGTRLTVL.